This record covers a single T cell receptor beta chain. Antigen specificity is unknown. CDR3 size: 14 residues. V shed 4 bases and J shed 5 bases, with 14 bases lying between them. Per germline, CDR1 SQVTM and CDR2 ANQGSEA. Produced via immunoSEQ multiplex PCR; TCRdb's table is partial and in-frame only. The table lists about 1,900,000 clones, roughly 95% of them singletons. This entry belongs to a study of shared clonotypes between healthy human individuals. General observations from the study: Though the depth was large, rarefaction showed that sorted-subset sequencing was incomplete. Researchers found naive subsets generally carried larger estimated richness than memory subsets.

Terminally differentiated effector memory CD45RA+ cells were excluded from the naive CD8 cells, which were CD45RO-negative and positively selected for CCR7. The chain links TRBV29-1 to TRBJ2-2; no clear D. The TCR was taken from a man aged 18 to 29 in good health. The sample taken for sequencing was naive CD8+ T cells sorted from blood. CDR3 DNA: TGCAGCGTTGTAAGTCTCCAGGATACCGGGGAGCTGTTTTTT. It translates to CSVVSLQDTGELFF.